These 14 T cell receptor beta chains were all obtained from the same sample, sequenced in a study of blood T cell repertoires in COVID-19. Only in-frame clones appear in the TCRdb table, and some are missing; sequencing was by immunoSEQ multiplex PCR. The table records over 85,000 clones, 75% to 85% of them present only once. The source material was peripheral blood. The receptors derive from a man in his 70s with acute or convalescent COVID-19.

V and J are TRBV2 and TRBJ2-2, with TRBD2 matching 15 bases. Germline CDR1 and CDR2: SNHLY and FYNNEI. This CDR3 comprises 15 residues. V dropped 6 bases and J dropped 7; count of bases not matched to a gene: 3. CDR3 residues: CASSGLAGGGGELFF. The DNA for the CDR3 is TGTGCCAGCAGCGGACTAGCGGGAGGGGGCGGGGAGCTGTTTTTT.

This clone was detected a few times. The V and J genes are TRBV2 and TRBJ1-5, with 7 bases matching TRBD1. Germline assignment: CDR1 SNHLY and CDR2 FYNNEI. V lost 5 bases to trimming and J lost 6 bases; unmatched junction nucleotides: 10. The CDR3 is made up of 15 amino acids. CDR3 DNA: TGTGCCAGCAGTCCCTTGACAGGGCACGGTCAGCCCCAGCATTTT. Translating it yields CASSPLTGHGQPQHF.

The J gene is TRBJ2-3, the V gene TRBV6-5; 10 nucleotides line up with TRBD1. The CDR3 has 15 amino acids. V shed 5 bases, J shed 3 bases, and the junction held 5 bases outside the gene matches. Germline V CDR1 and CDR2: MNHEY, SVGAGI. CDR3 DNA sequence: TGTGCCAGCAGTCCGGGACAGGGGAGGACAGATACGCAGTATTTT. Translation gives CASSPGQGRTDTQYF.

The V call is TRBV5-5, the J call TRBJ2-5; TRBD2 agrees at 11 bases. Germline CDR1 SGHKS, CDR2 YYEKEE (reference sequence). The CDR3 length is 17 residues. The V and J ends lost 4 bases and 1 base, in that order; junction bases with no gene match: 9. The CDR3 DNA is TGTGCCAGCAGCCCGGTGGCGGGGACTAGCGGCCAAGAGACCCAGTACTTC. Amino acid sequence: CASSPVAGTSGQETQYF.

The rearrangement uses TRBV4-2 and TRBJ2-1; D may be TRBD2 (5 bases). Between the trimmed V and J ends, which lost 0 bases and 5 bases, there was a span of 17 bases. CDR1 and CDR2 (germline): LGHNA, YNFKEQ. This CDR3 has 17 amino acids. CDR3 amino acids: CASSQDFEGLGNNEQFF. The CDR3 nucleotides read TGTGCCAGCAGCCAAGATTTTGAGGGTTTGGGGAACAATGAGCAGTTCTTC.

The rearrangement joins TRBV15 to TRBJ2-3, with 8 positions matching TRBD1. V trimming: 1 base; J trimming: 2 bases; junction bases outside the gene matches: 2. CDR1 and CDR2 from the germline V gene are LNHNV and YYDKDF (reference sequence). This CDR3 is built from 15 residues. CDR3 nucleotide sequence: TGTGCCACCAGCAGAGGGGACAGGATCACAGATACGCAGTATTTT. Encoded protein: CATSRGDRITDTQYF. The full variable domain, its missing parts supplied by reference TRBV15 and TRBJ2-3, is DAMVIQNPRYQVTQFGKPVTLSCSQTLNHNVMYWYQQKSSQAPKLLFHYYDKDFNNEADTPDNFQSRRPNTSFCFLDIRSPGLGDTAMYLCATSRGDRITDTQYFGPGTRLTVL.

V and J are TRBV19 and TRBJ2-1, with D possibly TRBD1 on 5 matching bases. Germline V gives CDR1 LNHDA, CDR2 SQIVND (reference sequence). V lost 7 bases and J 6 bases, leaving 10 bases between the germline ends. This CDR3 spans 12 amino acids. CDR3 DNA: TGTGCCAGTACCGACAGCCGCAATGAGCAGTTCTTC. Its protein product is CASTDSRNEQFF.

The chain uses TRBV3-1 (or the pseudogene TRBV3-2) and TRBJ1-1; D is perhaps TRBD1 (5 bases). V lost 4 bases, J lost 5 bases, and 14 bases lay in between. CDR3 length: 14 residues. The V gene's germline CDR1 is LGHDT and CDR2 YNNKEL (reference sequence). CDR3 region: CASSPSGGRTEAFF. CDR3 nucleotide sequence: TGTGCCAGCAGCCCCTCCGGGGGTAGGACTGAAGCTTTCTTT.

This chain uses TRBV25-1 with TRBJ2-1; D uncertain. The CDR3 contains 11 residues. Trimming removed 8 bases from V and 11 bases from J, with 13 bases in between. Germline V gives CDR1 MGHDK, CDR2 SYGVNS. CDR3 amino acids: CASGILRQQFF. CDR3 bases: TGTGCCAGCGGAATCCTCAGGCAGCAGTTCTTC.

V and J are TRBV28 and TRBJ1-2; D not resolved. The CDR3 is 16 residues long. Looked up from germline, CDR1 is MDHEN and CDR2 is SYDVKM. V was cut by 4 bases and J by 1 base, with 16 bases left in between. CDR3 DNA sequence: TGTGCCAGCAGTTCTCCGGGGTCAACCTTTAACTATGGCTACACCTTC. Its translation: CASSSPGSTFNYGYTF.

The chain carries TRBV19 and TRBJ1-6, with D hard to call. Trimming stripped 5 bases from V and 0 bases from J, with 14 bases between. CDR3 length equals 17 residues. Germline CDR1 and CDR2: LNHDA and SQIVND (reference sequence). CDR3 loop: CASSSSTGSSYNSPLHF. CDR3 sequence (DNA): TGTGCCAGTAGTTCCTCAACGGGGAGCTCCTATAATTCACCCCTCCACTTT.

The chain combines TRBV10-3 with TRBJ1-1; TRBD1 matches 7 bases. The CDR3 sequence is 14 residues long. CDR1 is ENHRY and CDR2 is SYGVKD in the germline V gene. The V and J ends lost 6 bases and 0 bases, in that order; junction bases with no gene match: 4. CDR3 amino acids: CAISSGQMNTEAFF. The CDR3 DNA sequence: TGTGCCATCAGCTCGGGACAGATGAACACTGAAGCTTTCTTT.

The rearrangement joins TRBV5-1 to TRBJ1-4, with TRBD1 identical over 8 bases. J was trimmed by 8 bases and V by 2 bases; bases with no gene match: 8. The length of the CDR3 is 15 residues. Looked up from germline, CDR1 is SGHRS and CDR2 is YFSETQ. The CDR3 coding sequence is TGCGCCAGCAGCTTCGTAGGACAGGGCAACGAAAAACTGTTTTTT. As protein: CASSFVGQGNEKLFF.

The chain joins TRBV7-6 to TRBJ2-1; 8 nucleotides match TRBD2. The length of the CDR3 is 15 residues. Germline CDR1 and CDR2: SGHVS and FNYEAQ. Losses at the gene ends were 5 bases for V and 3 bases for J; bases not matched to a gene: 6. As DNA, the CDR3 is TGTGCCAGCAGCGGAAGCGGGAGCGTCTACAATGAGCAGTTCTTC. Translated, it gives CASSGSGSVYNEQFF.